This T cell receptor (beta chain) was identified in a study of regulatory T cells in long-lasting Graves disease. Building the TCR beta libraries relied on iRepertoire HTBI primers, and CDR3 regions underwent Arm-PCR. MiXCR, run by TCRdb on the multiplex PCR reads, gives a single entry per CDR3 protein. There are 400,000 to 550,000 distinct CDR3 sequences in the sample; about a sixth occur only once, and around 11% lies in the top ten. Regarding time point: newly diagnosed GD, antithyroid drugs for less than 3 months. The TCR library was made from RNA that had been extracted from PBMCs in TRIzol. Overall study findings and caveats: Persistent Graves' patients had lower TCR diversity than newly diagnosed ones.

In this sample, this clonotype turned up many times. Its antigen remains unknown. Trimming left V 1 base short and J 3 bases short, with 4 bases between. The germline V gene has CDR1 MNHNS and CDR2 SASEGT. The CDR3 extends over 12 amino acids. The same sample was also used in a study of T cells in Graves' hyperthyroidism and ophthalmopathy. From that study: An absence of ophthalmopathy progression within 18 months meant stable Graves' hyperthyroidism. In blood, most of the thyroid clonotypes expanded above 0.001 were also present. A model using 13 V-J features told ophthalmopathy apart from stable hyperthyroidism.

The genes are TRBV6-1 and TRBJ2-7, with D unresolved. The clonotype was recovered from a woman in her 30s with Graves disease. Specimen: peripheral blood mononuclear cells (PBMCs), collected at new diagnosis, from a patient treated with antithyroid drugs. The CDR3 sequence: CASSEVVYEQYF. The CDR3 bases are TGTGCCAGCAGTGAAGTGGTCTACGAGCAGTACTTC.